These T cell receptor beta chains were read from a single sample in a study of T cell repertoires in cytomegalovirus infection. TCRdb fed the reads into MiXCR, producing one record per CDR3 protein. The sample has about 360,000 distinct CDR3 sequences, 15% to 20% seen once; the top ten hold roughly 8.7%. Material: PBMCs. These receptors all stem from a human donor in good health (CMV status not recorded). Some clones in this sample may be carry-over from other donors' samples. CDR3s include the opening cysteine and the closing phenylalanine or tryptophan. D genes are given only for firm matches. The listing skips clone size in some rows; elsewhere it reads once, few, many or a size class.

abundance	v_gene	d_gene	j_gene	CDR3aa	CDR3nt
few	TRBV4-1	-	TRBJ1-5	CASSQDIRQPQHF	TGCGCCAGCAGCCAAGACATCCGTCAGCCCCAGCATTTT
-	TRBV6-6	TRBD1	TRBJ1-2	CASSEQGANYGYTF	TGTGCCAGCAGCGAACAGGGGGCTAACTATGGCTACACCTTC
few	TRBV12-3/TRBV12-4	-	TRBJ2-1	CASNNREGSEQFF	TGTGCCAGCAATAACCGGGAAGGTAGTGAGCAGTTCTTC
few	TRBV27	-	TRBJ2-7	CASSPIRDRDEQYF	TGTGCCAGCAGTCCTATCCGGGACCGCGACGAGCAGTACTTC
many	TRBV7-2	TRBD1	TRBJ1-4	CASSQGQGSEKLFF	TGTGCCAGCAGCCAAGGACAGGGGAGTGAAAAACTGTTTTTT
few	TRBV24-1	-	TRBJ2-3	CATSDRQGGTDTQYF	TGTGCCACCAGTGATAGGCAGGGAGGAACAGATACGCAGTATTTT
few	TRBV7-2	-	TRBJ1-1	CASSLAARGPPAFF	TGTGCCAGCAGCTTAGCGGCTAGGGGCCCGCCAGCTTTCTTT
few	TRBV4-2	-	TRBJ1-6	CASSQDVRNSPLHF	TGTGCCAGCAGCCAAGATGTGAGGAATTCACCCCTCCACTTT
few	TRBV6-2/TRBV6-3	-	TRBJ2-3	CASSSRAGSTDTQYF	TGTGCCAGCAGTTCCCGAGCAGGATCGACAGATACGCAGTATTTT
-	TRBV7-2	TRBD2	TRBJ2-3	CTSSLLTAGIDTQYF	TGTACCAGCAGCTTACTGACAGCGGGGATAGATACGCAGTATTTT
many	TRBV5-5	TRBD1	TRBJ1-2	CASSLASTGTYGYTF	TGTGCCAGCAGCTTGGCCTCGACAGGGACTTATGGCTACACCTTC
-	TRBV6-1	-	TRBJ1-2	CASSEWGSNYGYTF	TGTGCCAGCAGTGAATGGGGCAGCAACTATGGCTACACCTTC
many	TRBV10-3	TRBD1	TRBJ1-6	CAISESPGQGRSPLHF	TGTGCCATCAGTGAGTCACCGGGACAGGGGCGTTCACCCCTCCACTTT
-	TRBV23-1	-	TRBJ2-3	CASSQSRQFTDTQYF	TGCGCCAGCAGTCAATCCCGACAGTTCACAGATACGCAGTATTTT
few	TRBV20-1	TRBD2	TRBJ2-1	CSARTSGGLYNEQFF	TGCAGTGCTAGAACTAGCGGGGGGCTCTACAATGAGCAGTTCTTC
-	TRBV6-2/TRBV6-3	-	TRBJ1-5	CASSYGSNQPQHF	TGTGCCAGCAGTTATGGGAGCAATCAGCCCCAGCATTTT
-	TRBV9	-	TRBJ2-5	CASSAHQETQYF	TGTGCCAGCAGCGCTCATCAAGAGACCCAGTACTTC
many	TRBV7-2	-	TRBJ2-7	CASSQTLQLEQYF	TGTGCCAGCAGCCAGACCCTACAACTCGAGCAGTACTTC
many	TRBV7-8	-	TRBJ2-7	CASSLVSSTGTYEQYF	TGTGCCAGCAGCTTAGTCAGTTCAACAGGAACCTACGAGCAGTACTTC
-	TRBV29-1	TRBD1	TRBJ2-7	CSDGTGVTSYEQYF	TGCAGCGATGGAACAGGGGTGACCTCCTACGAGCAGTACTTC
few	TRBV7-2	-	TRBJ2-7	CASSPSHEQYF	TGTGCCAGCAGCCCCTCACACGAGCAGTACTTC
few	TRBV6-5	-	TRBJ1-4	CASGRGEAEKLFF	TGTGCCAGCGGGCGGGGGGAGGCCGAAAAACTGTTTTTT
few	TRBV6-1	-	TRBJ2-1	CASSGPLGFRLNEQFF	TGTGCCAGCAGTGGCCCCCTGGGGTTTCGCCTCAATGAGCAGTTCTTC
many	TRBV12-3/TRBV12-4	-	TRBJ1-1	CASSFNSWGTEAFF	TGTGCCAGCAGTTTTAACAGTTGGGGCACTGAAGCTTTCTTT
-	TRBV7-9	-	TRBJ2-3	CASSLRIREVADTQYF	TGTGCCAGCAGCTTGAGGATCAGGGAAGTGGCCGATACGCAGTATTTT
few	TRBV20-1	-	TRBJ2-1	CSASYGYGEQFF	TGCAGTGCTAGTTACGGATACGGTGAGCAGTTCTTC
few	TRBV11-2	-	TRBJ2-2	CASSFGREKNTGELFF	TGTGCCAGCAGCTTCGGACGAGAGAAGAACACCGGGGAGCTGTTTTTT
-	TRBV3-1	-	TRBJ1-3	CASSLNYGVSGNTIYF	TGTGCCAGCAGCTTAAATTACGGGGTCTCTGGAAACACCATATATTTT
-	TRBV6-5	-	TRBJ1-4	CASSGTQIEKLFF	TGTGCCAGCAGCGGGACACAGATCGAAAAACTGTTTTTT
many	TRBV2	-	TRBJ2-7	CATLGSGREQYF	TGTGCCACCTTAGGATCAGGAAGGGAGCAGTACTTC
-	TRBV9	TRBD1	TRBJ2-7	CASSVAVQTGGLEQYF	TGTGCCAGCAGCGTAGCGGTCCAGACAGGGGGCCTCGAGCAGTACTTC
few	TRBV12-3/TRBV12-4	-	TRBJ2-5	CASSPFDRQETQYF	TGTGCCAGCAGTCCCTTTGACAGGCAAGAGACCCAGTACTTC
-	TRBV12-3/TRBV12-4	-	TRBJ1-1	CASRYAVRGEAFF	TGTGCCAGCAGATATGCGGTGAGGGGTGAAGCTTTCTTT
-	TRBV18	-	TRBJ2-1	CASSPGPNNEQFF	TGTGCCAGCTCACCCGGACCAAACAATGAGCAGTTCTTC
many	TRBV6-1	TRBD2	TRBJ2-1	CASSEWGTRSYNEQFF	TGTGCCAGCAGTGAGTGGGGGACTAGGTCCTACAATGAGCAGTTCTTC
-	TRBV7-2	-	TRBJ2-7	CASSPRGGGAYVNEQYF	TGTGCCAGCAGCCCGCGGGGTGGGGGCGCGTATGTCAACGAGCAGTACTTC
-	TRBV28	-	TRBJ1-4	CASSGGGALLGGIEKLFF	TGTGCCAGCAGTGGAGGGGGGGCATTACTCGGAGGAATTGAAAAACTGTTTTTT